This TCR beta chain stems from a study of T cell responses to AZD1222 COVID-19 vaccine (dated by TCRdb to the early 2020s). Regarding the research as a whole: A total of 230 to 250 trial participants underwent TCR sequencing, of whom nearly 210 received two doses of AZD1222 and about 26 received two doses of the MenACWY control vaccine. Trial participants were enrolled into age subgroups of 18-55, 56-69 and 70-plus years, which contained roughly 150, 30 and 60 TCR-sequenced participants, respectively.

Results and caveats for the whole study, not just this receptor: After two AZD1222 doses, both the breadth and the depth of spike-specific TCRs were significantly higher than at day 0 and than in MenACWY recipients. The 56-69-year group was small, and its depth increase did not reach significance, likely because of low power. Nearly half of unique spike-specific TCRs reportedly recognized epitopes outside regions mutated in the B.1.351 and B.1.1.7 variants. Because no day 14 peak-response samples were available, repertoires were characterized only after the peak T cell response. Most participants were white British and females outnumbered males, and the authors suggested that clonal diversity may have been underestimated. Vaccine-associated CD4 TCRs spanned the whole spike protein, with dominant responses in regions 160-218 and 743-854. Conclusions about previously exposed vaccinees are limited, since just 5 or 6 AZD1222 recipients were seropositive for SARS-CoV-2 at baseline.

On this clone itself: Its antigen remains unidentified. No much larger clone is present one base from it, and per-base qualities are unavailable.

The label giving this sample's time point can be read as: about 28 days (+/-7) after the second vaccine dose. AZD1222 recipients whose second dose came at about 4 weeks and those whose second dose came at about 12 weeks were combined into one group, since spike-specific TCR depth and breadth did not differ between the two schedules. Vaccinee samples were obtained from the UK trials COV001 and COV002, which included a single-blind randomized controlled phase 2/3 trial of AZD1222 (ChAdOx1 nCoV-19) in healthy adults. For TCRbeta chain sequencing, PBMC samples were collected from trial participants at day 0 and at day 28 after the second dose. The CDR3 regions of human TCRbeta chains were subjected to immunosequencing. In the paper's pipeline: Repertoire TCRs were matched against a reference library of SARS-CoV-2-specific TCRs generated with the MIRA antigen-specificity platform. Breadth meant the fraction of unique TCRs that were SARS-CoV-2-associated, whereas depth meant the fraction of total T cells that were SARS-CoV-2-associated. Using the MIRA data, each spike-specific TCR was mapped to the spike region that the TCR reacts to and placed in a CD4 or CD8 class. Log10-transformed breadth and depth values were compared by one-way ANOVA with Sidak's multiple comparisons tests. TCRdb limited this immuneACCESS table to in-frame rearrangements with V and J called. A share of clones is missing; checked studies link under half to unresolved V genes, and the rest is unexplained. That table is the source of V, J and clone size, and D and trimming were worked out from the DNA. The sample data list some 130,000 clones, and more than 75% of these were observed just once. The ten biggest clones cover 1.1% of the sample.

The receptor was derived from an adult who received the AZD1222 COVID-19 vaccine. This sample comprised peripheral blood, obtained 28 days after the second AZD1222 dose.

At the DNA level, the sequence is TGTGCCAGCAGCAGACCAGCGGGCGAAAAACTGTTTTTT. The encoded protein is CASSRPAGEKLFF. The sequence is built from TRBV6-5 and TRBJ1-4; the D gene identity is not certain. From the cysteine up to the phenylalanine, the CDR3 has a length of 13 residues. Kept here is only the CDR3 DNA, which spans 39 bases and is read in frame from base 1. Deletion took 6 bases off V and 8 bases off J, with a span of 13 bases between the germline ends. CDR1 and CDR2 are read off the germline V gene as MNHEY and SVGAGI.